These 14 T cell receptor beta chains share one sample of origin, sequenced in a study of T cell responses to AZD1222 COVID-19 vaccine (dated by TCRdb to the early 2020s). The time point label on this specimen signifies: about 28 days (+/-7) after the second vaccine dose. The library came from the immunoSEQ multiplex PCR assay. TCRdb stores this immuneACCESS table with in-frame sequences only. Part of the clones is absent; in the studies checked, under half of the shortfall reflects unresolved V genes, and no reason is known for the rest. The sample records about 63,000 clones, 83% of which are singletons. Under 8.5% of the sample is taken by the ten largest. The sample was peripheral blood, taken 28 days after the second AZD1222 dose. The receptors were gathered from an adult who received the AZD1222 COVID-19 vaccine.

The rearrangement uses TRBV28 and TRBJ2-7, with 9 positions matching TRBD1. Trimming at V came to 5 bases and at J to 3 bases, leaving 5 bases not matched to a gene. The germline gives CDR1 MDHEN, CDR2 SYDVKM. This CDR3 contains 14 residues. CDR3 loop: CASSPGGQGYEQYF. The CDR3 DNA reads TGTGCCAGCAGTCCCGGGGGACAGGGCTACGAGCAGTACTTC.

The rearrangement links TRBV27 to TRBJ1-2; D unresolved. Per germline, CDR1 MNHEY and CDR2 SMNVEV (reference sequence). The CDR3 has 14 residues. V was pared by 2 bases and J by 4 bases, with 11 bases between. The CDR3 loop reads CASSLMREGYGYTF. The CDR3 DNA is TGTGCCAGCAGTTTAATGAGGGAAGGCTATGGCTACACCTTC.

The gene calls are TRBV24-1 and TRBJ2-5; unclear D gene. The germline V gene has CDR1 KGHDR and CDR2 SFDVKD. The V end was cut by 3 bases, the J end by 5 bases, with 12 bases between. The CDR3 contains 14 residues. The CDR3, as DNA: TGTGCCACCAGTGATCGAAACCGGGCGGAGACCCAGTACTTC. Residues: CATSDRNRAETQYF.

The sample holds a few counts of this clone. This chain uses TRBV19 with TRBJ1-6; D uncertain. Trimming stripped 3 bases from V and 10 bases from J, with 10 bases between. CDR1 and CDR2 (germline): LNHDA, SQIVND (reference sequence). The CDR3 runs to 13 residues. This CDR3 reads CASSMGPASPLHF. As DNA, the CDR3 is TGTGCCAGTAGTATGGGCCCCGCCTCACCCCTCCACTTT.

The chain links TRBV7-8 to TRBJ1-3; no definite D call. With 3 bases removed from V and 1 base from J, the gap between germline ends came to 16 bases. The germline CDR1 and CDR2 sequences are SGHVS and FQNEAQ. This CDR3 spans 17 amino acids. As DNA, the CDR3 is TGTGCCAGCAGCTTCCCCAGAGACCTCACTTCTGGAAACACCATATATTTT. It is translated as CASSFPRDLTSGNTIYF.

The chain joins TRBV4-3 to TRBJ2-7; the D is unclear. The CDR3 sequence is 16 residues long. Trimming removed 0 bases from V and 4 bases from J, with 16 bases in between. The germline gives CDR1 LGHNA, CDR2 YSLEER. CDR3 residues: CASSQDPDPRRYEQYF. The CDR3 DNA is TGCGCCAGCAGCCAAGACCCCGATCCCCGTAGGTACGAGCAGTACTTC.

The rearrangement joins TRBV3-1 (or the pseudogene TRBV3-2) to TRBJ2-5; D uncertain. Trimming left V 0 bases short and J 5 bases short, with 19 bases between. Looked up from germline, CDR1 is LGHDT and CDR2 is YNNKEL (reference sequence). This CDR3 comprises 17 residues. Written as DNA, the CDR3 is TGTGCCAGCAGCCAAGATCCCATCGCGTACGAGGAGGAGACCCAGTACTTC. As protein: CASSQDPIAYEEETQYF.

This clone was seen once. This chain joins TRBV1 and TRBJ2-3; the table's D call, TRBD2, was not checked against the DNA. TRBV1 is marked as a pseudogene. The CDR3 has 19 amino acids. DNA of the CDR3: TGCACCAGCAGCCAAGGGGGCCTTATAGCGGGACTCGACACAGATACGCAGTATTTT. Translating it yields CTSSQGGLIAGLDTDTQYF.

The sample holds a few counts of this clone. This rearrangement joins TRBV3-1 (or the pseudogene TRBV3-2) to TRBJ2-7; 12 bases agree with TRBD2. The germline gives CDR1 LGHDT, CDR2 YNNKEL (reference sequence). CDR3 length: 16 amino acids. Unmatched junction bases numbered 6, after V lost 4 bases and J lost 2 bases. The CDR3 region is CASSRQGTSGPYEQYF. CDR3 DNA sequence: TGTGCCAGCAGCCGACAGGGGACTAGCGGGCCCTACGAGCAGTACTTC.

V usage is TRBV6-6 and J usage is TRBJ1-6, with 7 bases identical to TRBD1. Germline CDR1 and CDR2: MNHNY and SVGAGI (reference sequence). The CDR3 is 14 amino acids. Unmatched junction bases numbered 7, after V lost 5 bases and J lost 9 bases. The CDR3 DNA follows: TGTGCCAGCAGTCCGACAGGGTCAGGTTCACCCCTCCACTTT. Protein product: CASSPTGSGSPLHF.

This clone has just a few counts. The rearrangement links TRBV4-1 to TRBJ2-4; D is uncertain. The CDR3 sequence is 16 residues long. The germline V gene has CDR1 MGHRA and CDR2 YSYEKL. The germline V and J ends were trimmed by 2 bases and 1 base, with 12 bases remaining between them. The CDR3 loop reads CASSQRAGLAKNIQYF. CDR3 bases: TGCGCCAGCAGCCAAAGGGCAGGATTGGCCAAAAACATTCAGTACTTC.

This sequence joins TRBV3-1 (or the pseudogene TRBV3-2) and TRBJ1-6, with D perhaps TRBD1 (6 bases). V was trimmed by 4 bases and J by 7 bases, leaving 14 bases between them. This CDR3 is 15 amino acids long. Germline V gene sequence: CDR1 LGHDT, CDR2 YNNKEL (reference sequence). The CDR3, as DNA: TGTGCCAGCAGCCCCACCGGGACAAGAAATTCACCCCTCCACTTT. It translates to CASSPTGTRNSPLHF.

The chain employs TRBV5-1 and TRBJ2-7, with 15 nucleotides matching TRBD2. Trimming removed 3 bases from V and 2 bases from J; junction bases left unmatched: 3. The CDR3 length is 16 residues. Germline loops: CDR1 SGHRS, CDR2 YFSETQ. Written as DNA, the CDR3 is TGCGCCAGCAGCTGGACTAGCGGGGGGGCCCCCTACGAGCAGTACTTC. Its protein is CASSWTSGGAPYEQYF.

This clone was seen once. The chain combines TRBV12-3 or TRBV12-4 with TRBJ1-2; D is undetermined. The V gene lost 6 bases and the J gene lost 1 base, with 3 bases spanning the gap. The CDR3 runs to 11 residues. The CDR3 protein is CASSLNYGYTF. Here the CDR3 DNA reads TGTGCCAGCAGCCTTAACTATGGCTACACCTTC.